This T cell receptor (beta chain) was obtained from a study of blood T cell repertoires in COVID-19. The authors' processing: Amplifying reference gene primers gave estimates of nucleated cell counts. TCRdb's table, derived via immunoSEQ multiplex PCR, lists solely in-frame clones and lacks some. V and J calls and clone size are copied from that table; D and trimming were computed from the DNA. The sample has about 200,000 clones, 82% seen once. Per the germline V gene, CDR1 is ENHRY and CDR2 is SYGVKD. Trimming took 8 bases from V and 7 from J; bases not matched to a gene: 6. This CDR3 has 13 amino acids.

The TCR comes from a woman aged 80 or older with COVID-19, enrolled during active disease. The chain links TRBV10-3 to TRBJ1-2; 11 bases align to TRBD1. Source material: peripheral blood. CDR3: CAISGTGGAGYTF. The CDR3 nucleotides read TGTGCCATCTCCGGGACAGGGGGGGCTGGCTACACCTTC.